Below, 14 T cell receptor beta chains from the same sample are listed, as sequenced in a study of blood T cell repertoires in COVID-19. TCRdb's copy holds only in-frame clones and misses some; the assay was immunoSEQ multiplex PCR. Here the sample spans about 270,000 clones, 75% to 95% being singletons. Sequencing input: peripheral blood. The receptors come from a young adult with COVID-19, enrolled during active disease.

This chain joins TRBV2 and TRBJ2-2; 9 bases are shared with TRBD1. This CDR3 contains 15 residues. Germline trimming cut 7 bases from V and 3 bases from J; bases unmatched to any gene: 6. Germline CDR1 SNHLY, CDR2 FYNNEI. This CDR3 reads CASIQGTGHTGELFF. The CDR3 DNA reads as TGTGCCAGCATACAGGGGACAGGGCACACCGGGGAGCTGTTTTTT.

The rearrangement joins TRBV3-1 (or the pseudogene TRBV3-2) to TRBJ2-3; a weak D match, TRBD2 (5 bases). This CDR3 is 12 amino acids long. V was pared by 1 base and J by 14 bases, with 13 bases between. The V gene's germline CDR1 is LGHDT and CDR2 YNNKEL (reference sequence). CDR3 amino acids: CASSQAGGGTYF. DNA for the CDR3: TGTGCCAGCAGCCAAGCGGGCGGAGGCACGTATTTT.

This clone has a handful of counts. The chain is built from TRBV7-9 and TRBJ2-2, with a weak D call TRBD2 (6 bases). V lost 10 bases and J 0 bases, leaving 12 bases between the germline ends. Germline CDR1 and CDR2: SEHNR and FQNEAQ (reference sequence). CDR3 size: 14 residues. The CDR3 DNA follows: TGTGCCACCCGCTCGGGGGCGAACACCGGGGAGCTGTTTTTT. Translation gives CATRSGANTGELFF.

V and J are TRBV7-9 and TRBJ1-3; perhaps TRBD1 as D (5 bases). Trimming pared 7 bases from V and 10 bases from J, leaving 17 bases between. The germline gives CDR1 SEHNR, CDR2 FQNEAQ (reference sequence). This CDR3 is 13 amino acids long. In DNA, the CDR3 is TGTGCCAGCATCGATCAGGGTTCTACTACCATATATTTT. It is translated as CASIDQGSTTIYF.

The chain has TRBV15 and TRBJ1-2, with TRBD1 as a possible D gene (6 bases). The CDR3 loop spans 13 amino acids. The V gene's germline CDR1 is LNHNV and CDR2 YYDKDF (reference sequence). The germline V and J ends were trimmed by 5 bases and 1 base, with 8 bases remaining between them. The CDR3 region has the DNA TGTGCCACCAGCCCGGACAGTAACTATGGCTACACCTTC. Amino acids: CATSPDSNYGYTF.

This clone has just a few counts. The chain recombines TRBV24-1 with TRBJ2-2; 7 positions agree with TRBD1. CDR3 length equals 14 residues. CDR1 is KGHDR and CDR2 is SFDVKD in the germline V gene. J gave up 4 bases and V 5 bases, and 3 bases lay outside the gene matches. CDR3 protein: CATSGQGRTGELFF. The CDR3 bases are TGTGCCACCAGTGGACAGGGCCGCACCGGGGAGCTGTTTTTT.

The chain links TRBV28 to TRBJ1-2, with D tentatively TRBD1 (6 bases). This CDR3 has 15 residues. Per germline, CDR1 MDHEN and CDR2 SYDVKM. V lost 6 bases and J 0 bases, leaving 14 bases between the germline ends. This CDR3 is CASRTDRNSNYGYTF. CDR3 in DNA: TGTGCCAGCAGAACCGACAGGAACTCTAACTATGGCTACACCTTC.

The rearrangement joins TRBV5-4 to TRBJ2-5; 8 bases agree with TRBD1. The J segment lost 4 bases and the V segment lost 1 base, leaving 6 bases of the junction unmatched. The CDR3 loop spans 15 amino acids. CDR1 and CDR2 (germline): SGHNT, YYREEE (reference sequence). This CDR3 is CASSLFGTGLETQYF. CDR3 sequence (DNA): TGTGCCAGCAGCTTGTTCGGGACAGGATTAGAGACCCAGTACTTC.

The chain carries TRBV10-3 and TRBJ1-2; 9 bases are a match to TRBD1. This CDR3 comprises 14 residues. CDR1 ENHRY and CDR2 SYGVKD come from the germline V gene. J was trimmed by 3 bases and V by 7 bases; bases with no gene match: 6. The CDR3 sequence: CAITQGQGDYGYTF. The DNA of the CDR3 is TGTGCCATCACCCAGGGACAGGGAGACTATGGCTACACCTTC.

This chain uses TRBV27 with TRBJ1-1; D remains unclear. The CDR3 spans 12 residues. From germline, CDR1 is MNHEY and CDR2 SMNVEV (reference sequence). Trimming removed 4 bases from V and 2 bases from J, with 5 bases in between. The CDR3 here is CASSSTNTEAFF. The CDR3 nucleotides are TGTGCCAGCAGTTCCACAAACACTGAAGCTTTCTTT.

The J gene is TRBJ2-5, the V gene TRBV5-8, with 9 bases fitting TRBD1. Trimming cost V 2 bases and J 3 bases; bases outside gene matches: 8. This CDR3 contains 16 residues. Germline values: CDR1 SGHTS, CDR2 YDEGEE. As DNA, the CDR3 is TGTGCCAGCAGCTTACTCCGGGACAGGGTGGAAGAGACCCAGTACTTC. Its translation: CASSLLRDRVEETQYF.

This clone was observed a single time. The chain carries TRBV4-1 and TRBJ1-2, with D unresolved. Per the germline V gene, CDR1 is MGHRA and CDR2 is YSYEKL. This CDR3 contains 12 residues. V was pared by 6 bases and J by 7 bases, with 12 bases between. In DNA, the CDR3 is TGCGCCAGCAGTGGGCAGCTCCCTGGCTACACCTTC. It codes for CASSGQLPGYTF.

CDR3 bases: TGTGCCAGCAGCTTCAGCGGACTAAACACAGATACGCAGTATTTT. Translation gives CASSFSGLNTDTQYF. The chain links TRBV7-2 to TRBJ2-3, with D perhaps matching TRBD2 (6 bases). The CDR3 length is 15 residues. Germline lookup yields CDR1 SGHTA and CDR2 FQGNSA. Trimming removed 3 bases from V and 2 bases from J, with 12 bases in between.

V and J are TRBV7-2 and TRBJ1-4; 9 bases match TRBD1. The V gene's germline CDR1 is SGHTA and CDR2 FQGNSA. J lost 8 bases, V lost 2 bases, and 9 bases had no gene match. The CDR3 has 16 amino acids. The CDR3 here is CASSLNPGTGREKLFF. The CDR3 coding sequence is TGTGCCAGCAGCTTAAACCCCGGGACAGGGCGCGAAAAACTGTTTTTT.